One and the same sample provided the 27 T cell receptor beta chains below, sequenced in a study of shared clonotypes between healthy human individuals. Some clones are missing from TCRdb's copy, which holds only in-frame ones; the method was immunoSEQ multiplex PCR. The data show about 2.4 million clones, approximately 90% seen once. The sample was naive CD4+ T cells sorted from blood. The subset denotes: CD45RA+ positively selected. Receptors originate from a man aged 18 to 29 in good health.

The rearrangement uses TRBV27 and TRBJ2-1, with D possibly called TRBD1 or TRBD2 (5 bases each). Trimming left V 6 bases short and J 8 bases short, with 20 bases between. The CDR3 is 15 residues long. From germline, CDR1 is MNHEY and CDR2 SMNVEV (reference sequence). CDR3 bases: TGTGCCAGCAGAAACCGGGACCAGGCAGGCGATGAGCAGTTCTTC. Translation gives CASRNRDQAGDEQFF.

With regard to this clone: The same CDR3 is also encoded by other DNA sequences in this sample. The CDR3 bases are TGCGCCAGCAGCTTGGAGGGACAGACTTACGAGCAGTACTTC. Amino acids: CASSLEGQTYEQYF. The chain couples TRBV5-1 to TRBJ2-7, with TRBD1 matching over 7 bases. V trimming: 0 bases; J trimming: 4 bases; junction bases outside the gene matches: 4. From germline, CDR1 is SGHRS and CDR2 YFSETQ. The CDR3 sequence is 14 residues long.

The genes are TRBV5-1 and TRBJ2-7; no definite D call. CDR1 SGHRS and CDR2 YFSETQ come from the germline V gene. The CDR3 contains 13 residues. Trimming took 5 bases from V and 2 from J, leaving 11 bases between them. In nucleotides, the CDR3 is TGCGCCAGCAGTAGGACCGGACCCTACGAGCAGTACTTC. Its translation: CASSRTGPYEQYF. The variable domain in full, completed from reference TRBV5-1 and TRBJ2-7, reads KAGVTQTPRYLIKTRGQQVTLSCSPISGHRSVSWYQQTPGQGLQFLFEYFSETQRNKGNFPGRFSGRQFSNSRSEMNVSTLELGDSALYLCASSRTGPYEQYFGPGTRLTVT.

The genes are TRBV6-6 and TRBJ2-7; the D gene is possibly TRBD1 (6 bases). CDR1 is MNHNY and CDR2 is SVGAGI in the germline V gene (reference sequence). Trimming took off 6 bases at V and 5 bases at J, with 23 bases between the two ends. The CDR3 is made up of 16 amino acids. Here the CDR3 reads CASRPIQGIGLDEQYF. The CDR3 DNA reads TGTGCCAGCAGACCCATCCAGGGGATTGGGTTGGACGAGCAGTACTTC.

The chain is built from TRBV19 and TRBJ1-6; D ambiguous. The CDR3 covers 16 residues. Trimming left V 1 base short and J 5 bases short, with 12 bases between. The germline V gene encodes CDR1 LNHDA and CDR2 SQIVND (reference sequence). CDR3 region: CASSIGQDTHNSPLHF. CDR3 coding DNA: TGTGCCAGTAGTATAGGCCAAGACACCCATAATTCACCCCTCCACTTT.

CDR3 nucleotide sequence: TGTGCCAGCAGCTTAGCGATGGCGGGAACGTACAATGAGCAGTTCTTC. This encodes CASSLAMAGTYNEQFF. The chain employs TRBV7-9 and TRBJ2-1; a possible D gene is TRBD2 (6 bases). The CDR3 is made up of 16 amino acids. Trimming stripped 0 bases from V and 4 bases from J, with 13 bases between. Germline lookup yields CDR1 SEHNR and CDR2 FQNEAQ (reference sequence).

The chain carries TRBV7-8 and TRBJ1-5; D is ambiguous. Germline CDR1 reads SGHVS; CDR2 reads FQNEAQ. Deletions cut 5 bases from V and 6 bases from J, with 8 bases between. The CDR3 runs 12 residues. This CDR3 reads CASSPNFQPQHF. The CDR3 region has the DNA TGTGCCAGCAGCCCAAACTTTCAGCCCCAGCATTTT.

The genes are TRBV18 and TRBJ2-7, with D tentatively TRBD1 or TRBD2 (6 bases each). CDR1 KGHSH and CDR2 LQKENI come from the germline V gene. V was shortened by 2 bases and J by 9 bases, with 20 bases between the two germline ends. There are 15 residues in the CDR3. The CDR3: CASSPLMSGEAGQYF. CDR3 coding DNA: TGTGCCAGCTCACCATTAATGTCAGGGGAGGCCGGGCAGTACTTC.

This clone was recorded once. CDR3 in DNA: TGTGCCAGCAGCTTAGTGGGTAGCGGGAGATCCTACGAGCAGTACTTC. It translates to CASSLVGSGRSYEQYF. This chain links TRBV7-2 with TRBJ2-7, with 9 nucleotides matching TRBD2. V trimming: 1 base; J trimming: 1 base; junction bases outside the gene matches: 5. The CDR3 runs 16 residues. The germline gives CDR1 SGHTA, CDR2 FQGNSA. Supplemented by reference TRBV7-2 and TRBJ2-7, the full variable domain reads GAGVSQSPSNKVTEKGKDVELRCDPISGHTALYWYRQSLGQGLEFLIYFQGNSAPDKSGLPSDRFSAERTGGSVSTLTIQRTQQEDSAVYLCASSLVGSGRSYEQYFGPGTRLTVT.

About this clone: The identical CDR3 is also encoded by other nucleotide sequences in the sample. This chain connects TRBV7-9 to TRBJ1-6, with D unclear. V shed 1 base and J shed 8 bases, with 6 bases lying between them. Germline V lookup: CDR1 SEHNR, CDR2 FQNEAQ (reference sequence). This CDR3 region has 13 residues. The CDR3 DNA reads TGTGCCAGCAGCTTAGGAGGTGATTCACCCCTCCACTTT. Its protein product is CASSLGGDSPLHF.

The V call is TRBV13, the J call TRBJ2-7, with D unresolved. V was cut by 1 base and J by 0 bases, with 7 bases left in between. Germline V gene data show CDR1 as PRHDT and CDR2 as FYEKMQ (reference sequence). There are 14 residues in the CDR3. The CDR3 sequence: CASSLAALSYEQYF. The CDR3 nucleotides read TGTGCCAGCAGCTTAGCGGCTCTCTCCTACGAGCAGTACTTC. The full variable domain, in which reference TRBV13 and TRBJ2-7 provide the parts outside the CDR3, is AAGVIQSPRHLIKEKRETATLKCYPIPRHDTVYWYQQGPGQDPQFLISFYEKMQSDKGSIPDRFSAQQFSDYHSELNMSSLELGDSALYFCASSLAALSYEQYFGPGTRLTVT.

This clone was picked up a small number of times. The rearrangement joins TRBV7-3 to TRBJ1-6; D is possibly TRBD1 (5 bases). This CDR3 is built from 13 residues. Deletions cut 5 bases from V and 6 bases from J, with 8 bases between. Germline values: CDR1 SGHTA, CDR2 FQGTGA. This CDR3 is CASSDRGNSPLHF. The CDR3, as DNA: TGTGCCAGCAGCGATAGGGGTAATTCACCCCTCCACTTT.

The rearrangement links TRBV5-4 to TRBJ2-3; 10 nucleotides match TRBD2. This CDR3 is built from 14 residues. The V segment lost 4 bases and the J segment 4 bases; nucleotides outside the gene matches: 3. The V gene's germline CDR1 is SGHNT and CDR2 YYREEE (reference sequence). The CDR3: CASSQTSGADTQYF. DNA of the CDR3: TGTGCCAGCAGCCAAACTAGCGGGGCAGATACGCAGTATTTT.

V and J are TRBV5-1 and TRBJ1-5, with 7 bases aligning to TRBD1. The length of the CDR3 is 15 residues. Germline CDR1 reads SGHRS; CDR2 reads YFSETQ. J gave up 3 bases and V 1 base, and 4 bases lay outside the gene matches. The CDR3 sequence: CASSLTGTDNQPQHF. CDR3 DNA sequence: TGCGCCAGCAGCTTGACCGGGACAGACAATCAGCCCCAGCATTTT.

The rearrangement links TRBV5-4 to TRBJ1-4; 10 bases are a match to TRBD1. From germline, CDR1 is SGHNT and CDR2 YYREEE (reference sequence). Losses at the gene ends were 4 bases for V and 0 bases for J; bases not matched to a gene: 9. CDR3 size: 18 residues. The CDR3 DNA reads TGTGCCAGCAGCGGGGGACAGGGGCGGGCCGCAACTAATGAAAAACTGTTTTTT. Protein: CASSGGQGRAATNEKLFF.

The chain is built from TRBV4-1 and TRBJ2-3; 7 positions agree with TRBD1. With 2 bases clipped from V and 4 bases from J, the junction kept 6 bases outside the gene matches. This CDR3 is 15 amino acids long. Germline V gene lookup returns CDR1 MGHRA and CDR2 YSYEKL. The CDR3 is CASSQTGVWADTQYF. The CDR3 nucleotides are TGCGCCAGCAGCCAAACAGGGGTTTGGGCAGATACGCAGTATTTT.

The V call is TRBV7-3, the J call TRBJ2-1; the match to TRBD1 covers 8 bases. CDR1 is SGHTA, CDR2 FQGTGA, per germline. J lost 0 bases, V lost 2 bases, and 3 bases had no gene match. The CDR3 runs to 16 residues. DNA for the CDR3: TGTGCCAGCAGCTTACCAGGGGGCAGCTCCTACAATGAGCAGTTCTTC. It encodes CASSLPGGSSYNEQFF.

The chain links TRBV19 to TRBJ1-5, with a weak D call TRBD1 (5 bases). This CDR3 contains 14 residues. Germline assignment: CDR1 LNHDA and CDR2 SQIVND (reference sequence). Deletions cut 5 bases from V and 3 bases from J, with 11 bases between. This CDR3 reads CASSFRDYNQPQHF. For the CDR3, the DNA is TGTGCCAGTAGTTTCAGGGACTACAATCAGCCCCAGCATTTT.

This chain uses TRBV9 with TRBJ1-1; tentative D call: TRBD1 (5 bases). The CDR3 spans 16 residues. Germline V gene lookup returns CDR1 SGDLS and CDR2 YYNGEE. Trimming removed 4 bases from V and 3 bases from J, with 19 bases in between. The CDR3 is CASSFRQPWRDTEAFF. The CDR3 coding sequence is TGTGCCAGCAGCTTCCGACAGCCCTGGCGGGACACTGAAGCTTTCTTT.

The J gene is TRBJ1-5, the V gene TRBV10-2; D uncertain. There are 14 residues in the CDR3. Per the germline V gene, CDR1 is WSHSY and CDR2 is SAAADI. Trimming removed 2 bases at V and 0 bases at J, with 5 bases between. CDR3 sequence (DNA): TGCGCCAGCAGTGAGCTCTATAGCAATCAGCCCCAGCATTTT. Translating gives CASSELYSNQPQHF.

This clone occurred once. The chain combines TRBV18 with TRBJ1-5; D remains unclear. V shed 2 bases and J shed 5 bases, with 13 bases lying between them. The length of the CDR3 is 15 residues. Germline values: CDR1 KGHSH, CDR2 LQKENI. The CDR3, as DNA: TGTGCCAGCTCACCAACGGCAGCTCCGGATCAGCCCCAGCATTTT. Translation: CASSPTAAPDQPQHF. Based on the CDR3 plus reference TRBV18 and TRBJ1-5, the full variable domain is NAGVMQNPRHLVRRRGQEARLRCSPMKGHSHVYWYRQLPEEGLKFMVYLQKENIIDESGMPKERFSAEFPKEGPSILRIQQVVRGDSAAYFCASSPTAAPDQPQHFGDGTRLSIL.

This chain joins TRBV19 and TRBJ1-3; D call uncertain. The CDR3 spans 14 residues. Germline CDR1 reads LNHDA; CDR2 reads SQIVND (reference sequence). Trimming cost V 7 bases and J 0 bases, with 10 bases left between them. The CDR3 bases are TGTGCCAGTAAAGGGTCACACTCTGGAAACACCATATATTTT. Translation: CASKGSHSGNTIYF.

CDR3 sequence (DNA): TGTGCCAGCAGTTACTCGACCCGTGACGGCTCCTACGAGCAGTACTTC. Its translation: CASSYSTRDGSYEQYF. V gene TRBV6-5 combines with J gene TRBJ2-7; the D is unclear. Germline CDR1 and CDR2: MNHEY and SVGAGI. The V gene lost 0 bases and the J gene lost 0 bases, with 12 bases spanning the gap. This CDR3 region has 16 residues.

The rearrangement links TRBV29-1 to TRBJ2-7; TRBD1 matches 9 bases. The germline V gene encodes CDR1 SQVTM and CDR2 ANQGSEA. The CDR3 has 14 amino acids. With 1 base clipped from V and 5 bases from J, the junction kept 6 bases outside the gene matches. CDR3 in amino acids: CSVEVGTGGHEQYF. DNA for the CDR3: TGCAGCGTTGAAGTAGGCACAGGGGGCCACGAGCAGTACTTC.

The V gene is TRBV4-3, the J gene TRBJ2-7; the match to TRBD2 covers 13 bases. The junction had 7 bases not matched to a gene; V was cut back by 1 base and J by 4 bases. CDR1 and CDR2 (germline): LGHNA, YSLEER. This CDR3 contains 17 residues. The CDR3 nucleotides are TGCGCCAGCAGCCAAGGTGAGGGACTAGCGGGACGATACGAGCAGTACTTC. Amino acid sequence: CASSQGEGLAGRYEQYF.

This rearrangement joins TRBV5-1 to TRBJ2-3; D not resolved. Germline CDR1 SGHRS, CDR2 YFSETQ. V was clipped by 0 bases and J by 10 bases, with 6 bases between them. CDR3 size: 11 residues. CDR3 in amino acids: CASSLEGAQYF. The CDR3 bases are TGCGCCAGCAGCTTGGAGGGCGCGCAGTATTTT.

The chain employs TRBV10-3 and TRBJ2-1, with D possibly being TRBD1 or TRBD2 (6 bases each). This CDR3 comprises 13 residues. Germline values: CDR1 ENHRY, CDR2 SYGVKD. V was cut by 2 bases and J by 6 bases, with 8 bases left in between. The CDR3 loop reads CAISERGANEQFF. Written as DNA, the CDR3 is TGTGCCATCAGTGAGAGGGGGGCCAATGAGCAGTTCTTC.